A single sample is the source of the 25 T cell receptor beta chains below, sequenced in a study of cytomegalovirus exposure and HLA in healthy donors (dated by TCRdb to the late 2010s). Library generation was performed with the immunoSEQ multiplex PCR assay. For the multiplex PCR, a mixture combining 60 forward primers for TCR Vbeta segments and 13 reverse primers for TCR Jbeta segments was used. In its TCRdb copy, this immuneACCESS table keeps in-frame sequences only and misses some clones. Where compared with another copy, unresolved V genes explain less than half of these, and the others have no known cause. This sample gives approximately 150,000 clones in total; around 79% of them show up just once. The ten largest clones represent about 0.62% of the sample. The sample consisted of PBMCs. Receptors originate from a male donor in good health and CMV-seronegative.

This chain joins TRBV4-2 and TRBJ2-7; 9 nucleotides line up with TRBD2. V lost 4 bases, J lost 0 bases, and 7 bases stayed unmatched. Germline-derived CDR1 and CDR2 are LGHNA and YNFKEQ. The CDR3 is made up of 16 amino acids. CDR3 in amino acids: CASSPGLATTSYEQYF. Here the CDR3 DNA reads TGTGCCAGCAGCCCTGGACTAGCGACCACCTCCTACGAGCAGTACTTC.

The chain carries TRBV12-5 and TRBJ2-7, with a possible D match to TRBD2 (5 bases). The ends were cut back, 0 bases at V and 2 bases at J, with 14 bases in the middle. The germline gives CDR1 LGHNT, CDR2 FRNRAP. The CDR3 is 16 amino acids. The CDR3 bases are TGTGCTAGTGGTTTGGTACTAGGAGTTGGGCCCTACGAGCAGTACTTC. It encodes CASGLVLGVGPYEQYF.

This chain uses TRBV7-8 with TRBJ1-1; 7 positions match TRBD1. The CDR3 extends over 15 amino acids. Germline V lookup: CDR1 SGHVS, CDR2 FQNEAQ. Germline trimming cut 3 bases from V and 2 bases from J; bases unmatched to any gene: 6. The CDR3 DNA reads as TGTGCCAGCAGCTTTGAGGGACAGATAAACACTGAAGCTTTCTTT. Protein product: CASSFEGQINTEAFF.

The gene calls are TRBV14 and TRBJ2-2, with 9 bases identical to TRBD1. Germline CDR1 and CDR2: SGHDN and FVKESK. The junction had 9 bases not matched to a gene; V was cut back by 4 bases and J by 6 bases. The CDR3 consists of 16 residues. The DNA for the CDR3 is TGTGCCAGCAGCCGGCCAGTCGGACAGGGGCCCGGGGAGCTGTTTTTT. Protein product: CASSRPVGQGPGELFF.

This chain uses TRBV7-7 with TRBJ2-1; TRBD1 matches at 8 bases. The length of the CDR3 is 14 residues. Germline V gene sequence: CDR1 SSHAT, CDR2 FNYEAQ (reference sequence). V lost 3 bases, J lost 6 bases, and 4 bases stayed unmatched. This chain's CDR3 is CASSFGQGFNEQFF. In DNA, the CDR3 is TGTGCCAGCAGCTTTGGACAGGGATTCAATGAGCAGTTCTTC.

This clone was counted only a few times. The rearrangement uses TRBV5-6 and TRBJ2-2; tentatively, D is TRBD2 (5 bases). V was cut by 0 bases and J by 10 bases, with 10 bases left in between. Germline loops: CDR1 SGHDT, CDR2 YYEEEE. The CDR3 extends over 13 amino acids. CDR3: CASSLGWEKELFF. Written as DNA, the CDR3 is TGTGCCAGCAGCTTGGGTTGGGAGAAGGAGCTGTTTTTT.

The V call is TRBV19, the J call TRBJ1-1; 11 bases map to TRBD1. The junction had 4 bases not matched to a gene; V was cut back by 8 bases and J by 5 bases. The V gene's germline CDR1 is LNHDA and CDR2 SQIVND (reference sequence). The CDR3 runs 13 residues. The CDR3 DNA follows: TGTGCCAGTCACCGGGACAGGGGGACTGAAGCTTTCTTT. Translating it yields CASHRDRGTEAFF.

The rearrangement uses TRBV25-1 and TRBJ1-6, with 10 bases that match TRBD1. Germline V CDR1 and CDR2: MGHDK, SYGVNS. V dropped 4 bases and J dropped 11; count of bases not matched to a gene: 8. This CDR3 is 15 amino acids long. In DNA form, the CDR3 reads TGTGCCAGCAGTGCCGGGACAGGGGTTTGGACACCCCTCCACTTT. Translated: CASSAGTGVWTPLHF.

This chain links TRBV6-5 with TRBJ2-7; no clear D gene. The CDR3 extends over 13 amino acids. V was trimmed by 6 bases and J by 2 bases, leaving 11 bases between them. Germline assignment: CDR1 MNHEY and CDR2 SVGAGI. The DNA for the CDR3 is TGTGCCAGCAGGTACGCTATTACCTACGAGCAGTACTTC. It specifies CASRYAITYEQYF.

The chain uses TRBV28 and TRBJ2-7; D is possibly TRBD2 (6 bases). There are 12 residues in the CDR3. Trimming took 3 bases from V and 7 from J, leaving 10 bases between them. Germline-derived CDR1 and CDR2 are MDHEN and SYDVKM. CDR3 protein: CASSLGRGEQYF. The CDR3 DNA sequence: TGTGCCAGCAGTTTGGGACGGGGGGAGCAGTACTTC.

The genes are TRBV14 and TRBJ2-7; D not certain. The V end was cut by 0 bases, the J end by 3 bases, with 6 bases between. The CDR3 extends over 13 amino acids. CDR1 and CDR2 (germline): SGHDN, FVKESK. CDR3: CASSQEAYYEQYF. In DNA form, the CDR3 reads TGTGCCAGCAGCCAAGAAGCCTACTACGAGCAGTACTTC. Full variable domain (missing parts from reference TRBV14 and TRBJ2-7): EAGVTQFPSHSVIEKGQTVTLRCDPISGHDNLYWYRRVMGKEIKFLLHFVKESKQDESGMPNNRFLAERTGGTYSTLKVQPAELEDSGVYFCASSQEAYYEQYFGPGTRLTVT.

The chain links TRBV19 to TRBJ2-1; TRBD1 matches 9 bases. This CDR3 has 15 residues. V was clipped by 5 bases and J by 8 bases; unmatched bases: 10. Germline V CDR1 and CDR2: LNHDA, SQIVND (reference sequence). This CDR3 is CASSSPDRGRDEQFF. The CDR3, as DNA: TGTGCCAGTAGTTCACCGGACAGGGGAAGGGATGAGCAGTTCTTC.

The rearrangement joins TRBV11-3 to TRBJ1-6; no clear D. CDR1 is SGHNT, CDR2 YENEEA, per germline. V was trimmed by 5 bases and J by 6 bases, leaving 8 bases between them. This CDR3 has 13 amino acids. CDR3 amino acids: CASSPLANSPLHF. CDR3 nucleotides: TGTGCCAGCAGCCCGTTAGCTAATTCACCCCTCCACTTT.

The J gene is TRBJ1-1, the V gene TRBV13; 7 bases line up with TRBD1. Germline V CDR1 and CDR2: PRHDT, FYEKMQ (reference sequence). J was trimmed by 3 bases and V by 4 bases; bases with no gene match: 11. The CDR3 is 16 residues long. The CDR3 spells CASSSGDRNSDTEAFF. The CDR3 DNA reads TGTGCCAGCAGCTCTGGGGACAGAAATTCGGACACTGAAGCTTTCTTT. Full variable domain (rest looked up from reference TRBV13 and TRBJ1-1): AAGVIQSPRHLIKEKRETATLKCYPIPRHDTVYWYQQGPGQDPQFLISFYEKMQSDKGSIPDRFSAQQFSDYHSELNMSSLELGDSALYFCASSSGDRNSDTEAFFGQGTRLTVV.

This chain connects TRBV7-2 to TRBJ1-4; D unresolved. The CDR3 has 15 amino acids. CDR1 and CDR2 from the germline V gene are SGHTA and FQGNSA. V lost 0 bases and J 8 bases, leaving 13 bases between the germline ends. CDR3 sequence reads: CASSLAGRNQEKLFF. As DNA, the CDR3 is TGTGCCAGCAGCTTAGCGGGCCGTAACCAAGAAAAACTGTTTTTT. Based on the CDR3 plus reference TRBV7-2 and TRBJ1-4, the full variable domain is GAGVSQSPSNKVTEKGKDVELRCDPISGHTALYWYRQSLGQGLEFLIYFQGNSAPDKSGLPSDRFSAERTGGSVSTLTIQRTQQEDSAVYLCASSLAGRNQEKLFFGSGTQLSVL.

The gene calls are TRBV14 and TRBJ2-7; 9 bases line up with TRBD1. V was clipped by 0 bases and J by 4 bases; unmatched bases: 7. The CDR3 extends over 16 amino acids. Germline V CDR1 and CDR2: SGHDN, FVKESK. The CDR3 DNA sequence: TGTGCCAGCAGCCAAGACCGGGACAGGGCGTGGTACGAGCAGTACTTC. This sequence encodes CASSQDRDRAWYEQYF.

This chain joins TRBV11-2 and TRBJ2-1; D not resolved. The CDR3 contains 13 residues. CDR1 and CDR2 (germline): SGHAT, FQNNGV. V was clipped by 2 bases and J by 5 bases, with 7 bases between them. CDR3 sequence: CASSLMADNEQFF. CDR3 in DNA: TGTGCCAGCAGCTTAATGGCGGACAATGAGCAGTTCTTC. Together with reference TRBV11-2 and TRBJ2-1, the CDR3 gives the full variable domain: EAGVAQSPRYKIIEKRQSVAFWCNPISGHATLYWYQQILGQGPKLLIQFQNNGVVDDSQLPKDRFSAERLKGVDSTLKIQPAKLEDSAVYLCASSLMADNEQFFGPGTRLTVL.

V gene TRBV19 combines with J gene TRBJ1-2; TRBD1 matches 7 bases. From germline, CDR1 is LNHDA and CDR2 SQIVND (reference sequence). Losses at the gene ends were 10 bases for V and 4 bases for J; bases not matched to a gene: 18. This CDR3 is built from 16 residues. CDR3 sequence reads: CATNNEYGQVIYGYTF. The CDR3 nucleotides read TGTGCCACCAACAACGAATACGGACAGGTGATCTATGGCTACACCTTC.

V gene TRBV7-2 combines with J gene TRBJ2-7; 7 bases fit TRBD2. CDR1 is SGHTA and CDR2 is FQGNSA in the germline V gene. The CDR3 extends over 14 amino acids. After removal of 3 bases from V and 4 bases from J, the junction contained 6 bases not matched to a gene. The CDR3 sequence is CASSFSAGVYEQYF. The DNA of the CDR3 is TGTGCCAGCAGCTTTAGTGCGGGGGTATACGAGCAGTACTTC.

J is TRBJ1-1 and V is TRBV5-1, with D possibly TRBD1 on 5 matching bases. Germline V gives CDR1 SGHRS, CDR2 YFSETQ. V gave up 1 base and J gave up 5 bases, with 15 bases separating them. The CDR3 runs to 15 residues. In nucleotides, the CDR3 is TGCGCCAGCAGCTTGTCGGGGGGGGTAGAAACTGAAGCTTTCTTT. It codes for CASSLSGGVETEAFF. The whole variable domain, filled in from reference TRBV5-1 and TRBJ1-1, reads KAGVTQTPRYLIKTRGQQVTLSCSPISGHRSVSWYQQTPGQGLQFLFEYFSETQRNKGNFPGRFSGRQFSNSRSEMNVSTLELGDSALYLCASSLSGGVETEAFFGQGTRLTVV.

In this sample, this clone turned up once. One end of the junction fails to match germline, which may point to a read error. CDR3 amino acids: CASSLAGGRVDTQYF. CDR3 nucleotide sequence: TGTGCCAGCAGCCTAGCGGGGGGTAGGGTAGATACGCAGTATTTT. V usage is TRBV7-2 and J usage is TRBJ2-3; 11 positions match TRBD2. The germline CDR1 and CDR2 sequences are SGHTA and FQGNSA. This CDR3 is built from 15 residues.

This chain joins TRBV15 and TRBJ2-5; 7 positions agree with TRBD2. CDR1 is LNHNV, CDR2 YYDKDF, per germline (reference sequence). This CDR3 spans 16 amino acids. V gave up 3 bases and J gave up 5 bases; unmatched junction bases: 12. The CDR3 DNA is TGTGCCACCAGCAGGGGGGGGTCAGCCCGAGGCGAGACCCAGTACTTC. Its protein is CATSRGGSARGETQYF. The entire variable domain, with the rest obtained from reference TRBV15 and TRBJ2-5, is as follows: DAMVIQNPRYQVTQFGKPVTLSCSQTLNHNVMYWYQQKSSQAPKLLFHYYDKDFNNEADTPDNFQSRRPNTSFCFLDIRSPGLGDTAMYLCATSRGGSARGETQYFGPGTRLLVL.

J is TRBJ1-2 and V is TRBV11-2, with D possibly being TRBD1 (6 bases). This CDR3 region has 16 residues. Trimming removed 3 bases from V and 5 bases from J, with 19 bases in between. Germline CDR1 and CDR2: SGHAT and FQNNGV. CDR3 DNA sequence: TGTGCCAGCAGCTTTGACAGGACCATACCGGGGTATGGCTACACCTTC. It specifies CASSFDRTIPGYGYTF.

V gene TRBV9 combines with J gene TRBJ2-7, with D maybe TRBD1 (7 bases). The germline gives CDR1 SGDLS, CDR2 YYNGEE. The V gene lost 2 bases and the J gene lost 6 bases, with 18 bases spanning the gap. This CDR3 has 15 amino acids. CDR3 loop: CASSVGQGGPAEQYF. CDR3 DNA: TGTGCCAGCAGCGTGGGGCAGGGGGGTCCGGCCGAGCAGTACTTC.

V gene TRBV7-6 combines with J gene TRBJ1-1, with 7 bases identical to TRBD1. Germline V CDR1 and CDR2: SGHVS, FNYEAQ. The CDR3 extends over 16 amino acids. The V gene end was trimmed by 3 bases and the J gene end by 4 bases; junction bases not matched to a gene: 11. The CDR3 protein is CASSFGTAILGTEAFF. DNA for the CDR3: TGTGCCAGCAGCTTCGGGACAGCTATCCTGGGCACTGAAGCTTTCTTT.